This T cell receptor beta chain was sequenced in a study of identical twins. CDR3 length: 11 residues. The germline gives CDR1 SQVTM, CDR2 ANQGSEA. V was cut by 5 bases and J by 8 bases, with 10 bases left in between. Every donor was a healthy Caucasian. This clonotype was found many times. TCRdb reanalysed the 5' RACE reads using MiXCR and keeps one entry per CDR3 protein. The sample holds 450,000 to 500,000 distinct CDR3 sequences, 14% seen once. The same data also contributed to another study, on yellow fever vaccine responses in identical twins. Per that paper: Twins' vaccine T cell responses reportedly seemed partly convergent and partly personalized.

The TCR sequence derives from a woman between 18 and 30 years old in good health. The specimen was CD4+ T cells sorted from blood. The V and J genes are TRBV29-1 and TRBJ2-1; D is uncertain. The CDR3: CSVQVFDEQFF. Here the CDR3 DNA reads TGCAGCGTTCAAGTCTTCGATGAGCAGTTCTTC.